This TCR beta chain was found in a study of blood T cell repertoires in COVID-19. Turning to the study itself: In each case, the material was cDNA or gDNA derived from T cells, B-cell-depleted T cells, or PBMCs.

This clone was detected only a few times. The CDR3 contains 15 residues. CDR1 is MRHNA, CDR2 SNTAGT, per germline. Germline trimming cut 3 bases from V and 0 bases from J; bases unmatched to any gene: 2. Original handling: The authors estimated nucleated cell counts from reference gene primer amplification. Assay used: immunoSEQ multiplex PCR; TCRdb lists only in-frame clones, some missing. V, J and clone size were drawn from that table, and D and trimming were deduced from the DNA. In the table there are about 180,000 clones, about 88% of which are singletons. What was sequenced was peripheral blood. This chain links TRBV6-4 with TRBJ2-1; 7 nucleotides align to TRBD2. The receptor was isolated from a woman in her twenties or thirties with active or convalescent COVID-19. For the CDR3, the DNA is TGTGCCAGCAGTGAGGGGGGGAGCTCCTACAATGAGCAGTTCTTC. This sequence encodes CASSEGGSSYNEQFF.